This T cell receptor beta chain was obtained from a study of glioma-infiltrating T cells (TCRdb year 2016). About the study as a whole: Sequencing of TCR alpha- and beta-chain repertoires was performed on glioma tissue, on non-neoplastic brain tissue, and on matched peripheral blood mononuclear cells. To measure divergence between tissue and blood T-cell populations, each tissue-infiltrating repertoire was compared with the peripheral blood repertoire of the same patient. Three low-grade glioma patients, several primary glioblastoma patients, and three non-glioma patients who contributed non-neoplastic brain tissue made up the paired cohort. General study outcomes and caveats: Tissue and blood shared very few CDR3 sequences, a result attributed to high CDR3 diversity and limited sampling. Group comparisons were based on small numbers of patients: three non-neoplastic, three low-grade glioma and eight or nine glioblastoma patients. VJ-independent divergence between tissue and blood was found to be below expectation in non-neoplastic patients but above expectation in all gliomas, particularly low-grade gliomas.

TCR alpha and beta CDR3 regions were amplified with the iRepertoire nested amplicon-rescue multiplex PCR (arm-PCR) platform from RNA. The input for one-step reverse transcription and amplification was roughly 100-400 ng of tissue mRNA or PBMC total RNA. Following bead purification, Illumina adapters were added by a secondary multiplex PCR, and libraries between 200 and 400 bp were gel-purified. The libraries contained internal 6-nucleotide barcodes that were used for demultiplexing. Libraries were sequenced on an Illumina MiSeq with 2x220 or 2x250 nucleotide paired-end reads. In the paper's pipeline: Paired reads were merged with FLASH 1.2.11 and aligned to the GRCh37 human genome with BWA-MEM before extracting TRA and TRB reads. For V and J assignment, an IMGT-derived reference of cassette sequences and CDR3 motifs that included pseudogenes was used. Three-frame translation of reads was performed, and productive CDR3s were defined as those with a C...FGXG motif and no stop codons. A clonotype was defined as a unique combination of a V-J cassette pair and a CDR3 amino acid sequence. Filtering of reads was based on Hamming distance, with the threshold set by the sequence error rate of each sample in mapped regions. TCRdb ran its own pipeline on the public reads, namely fastp trimming at Q25 and MiXCR clone calling, and kept in-frame beta chains. CDR3 protein sequences are deduplicated, and each keeps its most common genes and DNA. What appears here as the V and J calls and clone size reflects TCRdb's work, not the paper's. This sample comprises around 99,000 distinct CDR3 sequences, less than 30% of them detected only once. The top ten constitute 35% of the sample.

The CDR3 covers 15 residues, taking in both the cysteine and the phenylalanine. The only DNA kept is the CDR3, 45 bases in frame from the first base. Per the germline V gene, SQVTM is the CDR1 and ANQGSEA is the CDR2. V is reduced by 4 bases and J by 0 bases, leaving a spacing of 13 bases between them. This clonotype was counted only a few times. Which antigen it targets is not known. Within one base of it there is no much larger clone, and no base qualities were kept. The rearrangement combines TRBV29-1 with TRBJ2-1, with the D gene too uncertain to name. The sequence was obtained from a human donor with low-grade glioma or glioblastoma, undergoing nonglioma brain surgery, or in good health (not recorded which). Sequenced: glioma tissue, nonneoplastic brain tissue, or PBMCs (not recorded which). CDR3 region: CSVGGRLSSYNEQFF. The DNA sequence follows: TGCAGCGTTGGTGGAAGGTTGAGCTCCTACAATGAGCAGTTCTTC.